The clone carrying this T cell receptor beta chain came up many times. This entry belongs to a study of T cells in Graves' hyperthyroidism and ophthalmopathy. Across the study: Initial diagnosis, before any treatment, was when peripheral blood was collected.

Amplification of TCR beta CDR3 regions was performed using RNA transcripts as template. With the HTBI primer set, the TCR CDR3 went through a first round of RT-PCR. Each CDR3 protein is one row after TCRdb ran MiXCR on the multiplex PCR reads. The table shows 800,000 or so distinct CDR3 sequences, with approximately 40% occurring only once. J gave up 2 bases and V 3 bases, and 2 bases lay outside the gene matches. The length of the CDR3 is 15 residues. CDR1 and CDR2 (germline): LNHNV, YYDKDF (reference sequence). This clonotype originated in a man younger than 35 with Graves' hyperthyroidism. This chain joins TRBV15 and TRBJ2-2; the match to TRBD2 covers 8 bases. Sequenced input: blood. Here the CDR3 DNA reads TGTGCCACCAGCAGGACTAGCGCTAACACCGGGGAGCTGTTTTTT. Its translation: CATSRTSANTGELFF.